The 24 T cell receptor beta chains reported below all come from one sample, sequenced in a study of cytomegalovirus exposure and HLA in healthy donors. The PCR had 60 Vbeta and 13 Jbeta primers. Here immunoSEQ multiplex PCR was the method, and the copy in TCRdb shows in-frame clones only, minus some. The data contain 200,000 or so clones, more than 75% of them singletons. Sample: PBMCs. The receptors come from a male donor in good health and CMV-seropositive.

The J gene is TRBJ2-1, the V gene TRBV28; TRBD2 is a possible D gene (6 bases). The CDR3 extends over 14 amino acids. V lost 4 bases and J 3 bases, leaving 10 bases between the germline ends. In germline, CDR1 is MDHEN, CDR2 SYDVKM. In DNA form, the CDR3 reads TGTGCCAGCAGTTCGGGGGAAGGCTACAATGAGCAGTTCTTC. Translating gives CASSSGEGYNEQFF.

A few counts support this clone. This chain connects TRBV6-5 to TRBJ2-7, with 9 bases that match TRBD1. CDR3 length equals 15 residues. Germline values: CDR1 MNHEY, CDR2 SVGAGI. With V trimmed by 0 bases and J by 4 bases, 4 bases remained unmatched. CDR3 in amino acids: CASSYSGTGNYEQYF. The CDR3 DNA follows: TGTGCCAGCAGTTACTCCGGGACAGGGAATTACGAGCAGTACTTC.

This chain links TRBV7-9 with TRBJ1-3; D call uncertain. The germline CDR1 and CDR2 sequences are SEHNR and FQNEAQ (reference sequence). The CDR3 runs 12 residues. The V and J ends lost 4 bases and 7 bases respectively, with 8 bases between them. In nucleotides, the CDR3 is TGTGCCAGCAGCTCACGCGGGAACACCATATATTTT. Its translation: CASSSRGNTIYF.

The chain employs TRBV15 and TRBJ2-5; maybe TRBD1 (5 bases). Germline assignment: CDR1 LNHNV and CDR2 YYDKDF (reference sequence). The CDR3 length is 16 residues. V dropped 0 bases and J dropped 5 bases, with 16 bases sitting between them. The CDR3 DNA is TGTGCCACCAGCAGAGATAGTACAAGGGGTAGGGAGACCCAGTACTTC. Translating gives CATSRDSTRGRETQYF. Complete variable domain (other parts from reference TRBV15 and TRBJ2-5): DAMVIQNPRYQVTQFGKPVTLSCSQTLNHNVMYWYQQKSSQAPKLLFHYYDKDFNNEADTPDNFQSRRPNTSFCFLDIRSPGLGDTAMYLCATSRDSTRGRETQYFGPGTRLLVL.

CDR3 nucleotides: TGTGCCAGCAGCTTATCAGGAAACGAGCAGTACTTC. This gives the protein CASSLSGNEQYF. The chain has TRBV7-6 and TRBJ2-7; D call uncertain. Looked up from germline, CDR1 is SGHVS and CDR2 is FNYEAQ. The CDR3 is 12 amino acids. Trimming shortened V by 2 bases and J by 5 bases, and 7 bases separated the two germline ends.

This clone has only one observation. The chain employs TRBV5-6 and TRBJ2-5; TRBD1 aligns across 7 bases. Germline loops: CDR1 SGHDT, CDR2 YYEEEE. V gave up 0 bases and J gave up 4 bases; unmatched junction bases: 3. The CDR3 consists of 14 residues. The CDR3 coding sequence is TGTGCCAGCAGCTTGGCCGGGACAGCAGAGACCCAGTACTTC. This translates into CASSLAGTAETQYF.

The chain joins TRBV19 to TRBJ1-5; the D gene is possibly TRBD1 (5 bases). Trimming took 9 bases from V and 3 from J, leaving 12 bases between them. The CDR3 has 13 amino acids. Germline CDR1 is LNHDA and CDR2 is SQIVND (reference sequence). The CDR3 DNA reads TGTGCCAGCCTAGACAGAGACAATCAGCCCCAGCATTTT. Amino acids: CASLDRDNQPQHF.

This clone has just one count. The rearrangement joins TRBV5-5 to TRBJ2-5, with D possibly TRBD2 on 5 matching bases. The better agreement between TRBJ2-7 and the DNA end casts doubt on the J call. CDR3 length equals 12 residues. CDR1 is SGHKS, CDR2 YYEKEE, per germline (reference sequence). CDR3 protein: CASSPGRTEQYF. The DNA of the CDR3 is TGTGCCAGCAGCCCGGGAAGGACCGAGCAGTACTTC.

This chain connects TRBV7-2 to TRBJ2-2, with 7 bases aligning to TRBD2. Trimming removed 1 base from V and 6 bases from J; junction bases left unmatched: 5. Germline V gene data show CDR1 as SGHTA and CDR2 as FQGNSA. There are 15 residues in the CDR3. DNA of the CDR3: TGTGCCAGCAGCTTAGTCGGGGGGTTCGCCGGGGAGCTGTTTTTT. It translates to CASSLVGGFAGELFF.

This clone has just a few counts. The chain couples TRBV28 to TRBJ2-1; TRBD2 matches 8 bases. V was pared by 3 bases and J by 1 base, with 5 bases of the junction left unmatched. The CDR3 has 16 amino acids. Germline V lookup: CDR1 MDHEN, CDR2 SYDVKM. This chain's CDR3 is CASSLRGALSYNEQFF. CDR3 sequence (DNA): TGTGCCAGCAGTTTGCGGGGGGCCCTTTCCTACAATGAGCAGTTCTTC. Looking up the rest from reference TRBV28 and TRBJ2-1 gives the full variable domain: DVKVTQSSRYLVKRTGEKVFLECVQDMDHENMFWYRQDPGLGLRLIYFSYDVKMKEKGDIPEGYSVSREKKERFSLILESASTNQTSMYLCASSLRGALSYNEQFFGPGTRLTVL.

This clone has only one observation. V is TRBV18 and J is TRBJ1-2; 11 bases fit TRBD1. The CDR3 has 15 amino acids. The germline V gene has CDR1 KGHSH and CDR2 LQKENI. Germline trimming cut 6 bases from V and 8 bases from J; bases unmatched to any gene: 11. The CDR3 nucleotides read TGTGCCAGCTCCCCTCGGACAGGGGGCTCTGACGGCTACACCTTC. It encodes CASSPRTGGSDGYTF.

This clone is a singleton in its sample. The J gene is TRBJ2-7, the V gene TRBV13; maybe TRBD1 (6 bases). The CDR3 totals 14 residues. Deletions cut 4 bases from V and 5 bases from J, with 15 bases between. Germline CDR1 reads PRHDT; CDR2 reads FYEKMQ (reference sequence). The CDR3 region is CASSSRGGPHEQYF. In DNA, the CDR3 is TGTGCCAGCAGCTCCAGGGGCGGGCCCCACGAGCAGTACTTC.

The chain joins TRBV2 to TRBJ2-5, with TRBD2 matching over 10 bases. Germline-derived CDR1 and CDR2 are SNHLY and FYNNEI. The CDR3 is made up of 12 amino acids. The J segment lost 4 bases and the V segment lost 8 bases, leaving 1 base of the junction unmatched. The CDR3 loop is CASVAGGETQYF. The CDR3 bases are TGTGCCAGCGTAGCGGGAGGAGAGACCCAGTACTTC.

With regard to this clone: The same CDR3 also results from other DNA sequences found in this sample. This chain uses TRBV18 with TRBJ1-5, with 9 bases lining up with TRBD1. Germline-derived CDR1 and CDR2 are KGHSH and LQKENI. V was pared by 3 bases and J by 2 bases, with 2 bases of the junction left unmatched. The CDR3 consists of 15 residues. CDR3 sequence: CASSPDRGGNQPQHF. The DNA of the CDR3 is TGTGCCAGCTCACCCGACAGGGGGGGCAATCAGCCCCAGCATTTT.

The V gene is TRBV9, the J gene TRBJ2-5; 8 bases are a match to TRBD1. V shed 4 bases and J 11 bases; nucleotides not matched to a gene: 16. Germline CDR1 SGDLS, CDR2 YYNGEE. The CDR3 is 15 residues long. CDR3 DNA: TGTGCCAGCAGCTCCCGGACAGGGTCCTTAGGGGAGCAGTACTTC. The encoded protein is CASSSRTGSLGEQYF.

V usage is TRBV27 and J usage is TRBJ1-6; D is unclear. With 2 bases removed from V and 8 bases from J, the gap between germline ends came to 13 bases. The CDR3 has 15 amino acids. Germline V gene data show CDR1 as MNHEY and CDR2 as SMNVEV (reference sequence). The CDR3 DNA reads as TGTGCCAGCAGTTTAAGATCAGGAACCGATTCACCCCTCCACTTT. It translates to CASSLRSGTDSPLHF.

This chain uses TRBV9 with TRBJ2-1; TRBD1 agrees at 7 bases. The V segment lost 0 bases and the J segment 2 bases; nucleotides outside the gene matches: 2. Germline V gene sequence: CDR1 SGDLS, CDR2 YYNGEE. The CDR3 is made up of 15 amino acids. CDR3 DNA sequence: TGTGCCAGCAGCGTAGGGGACAGTCCCTACAATGAGCAGTTCTTC. The encoded protein is CASSVGDSPYNEQFF.

The chain is built from TRBV19 and TRBJ2-7; TRBD2 is a possible D gene (6 bases). Trimming removed 3 bases at V and 5 bases at J, with 8 bases between. Germline V gene lookup returns CDR1 LNHDA and CDR2 SQIVND (reference sequence). The CDR3 has 12 residues. The chain's CDR3 is CASSIGGDEQYF. In nucleotides, the CDR3 is TGTGCCAGTAGTATCGGAGGGGACGAGCAGTACTTC.

A few counts support this clone. The gene calls are TRBV6-6 and TRBJ1-4; no firm D call. CDR1 and CDR2 from the germline V gene are MNHNY and SVGAGI (reference sequence). This CDR3 spans 12 amino acids. The ends were cut back, 11 bases at V and 7 bases at J, with 14 bases in the middle. This chain's CDR3 is CASCRHLEKLFF. CDR3 coding DNA: TGTGCCTCCTGCCGACACCTTGAAAAACTGTTTTTT.

V gene TRBV27 combines with J gene TRBJ2-7; the match to TRBD2 covers 10 bases. CDR3 length: 16 residues. Trimming at V came to 2 bases and at J to 3 bases, leaving 7 bases not matched to a gene. Germline assignment: CDR1 MNHEY and CDR2 SMNVEV (reference sequence). The CDR3: CASSLIWTSGSYEQYF. CDR3 nucleotide sequence: TGTGCCAGCAGTTTAATATGGACTAGCGGAAGCTACGAGCAGTACTTC.

This sequence joins TRBV27 and TRBJ2-2, with a possible D match to TRBD1 (5 bases). Trimming took 3 bases from V and 4 from J, leaving 9 bases between them. The CDR3 covers 14 residues. CDR1 is MNHEY, CDR2 SMNVEV, per germline (reference sequence). CDR3 protein: CASSFQGGTGELFF. CDR3 coding DNA: TGTGCCAGCAGTTTCCAGGGTGGCACCGGGGAGCTGTTTTTT.

V gene TRBV9 combines with J gene TRBJ2-5, with TRBD2 as a possible D gene (5 bases). Germline V gives CDR1 SGDLS, CDR2 YYNGEE. CDR3 length: 15 amino acids. V was cut by 0 bases and J by 5 bases, with 14 bases left in between. This CDR3 reads CASSVANGVRETQYF. In nucleotides, the CDR3 is TGTGCCAGCAGCGTAGCTAACGGGGTTAGGGAGACCCAGTACTTC.

This chain links TRBV25-1 with TRBJ1-5; TRBD1 is a possible D gene (6 bases). V dropped 3 bases and J dropped 8 bases, with 14 bases sitting between them. Germline CDR1 and CDR2: MGHDK and SYGVNS. This CDR3 has 14 residues. This CDR3 reads CASSDQGNGKPQHF. The CDR3 DNA reads TGTGCCAGCAGTGATCAGGGGAACGGGAAGCCCCAGCATTTT.

This clone was seen only a few times. The chain has TRBV30 and TRBJ2-1; 9 bases map to TRBD2. This CDR3 contains 15 residues. Germline assignment: CDR1 GTSNPN and CDR2 SVGIG (reference sequence). J gave up 9 bases and V 8 bases, and 17 bases lay outside the gene matches. Written as DNA, the CDR3 is TGTGCCGCCGCACCCGGACTAGCGTTGAGTGGTGAGCAGTTCTTC. It codes for CAAAPGLALSGEQFF.